This T cell receptor (beta chain) derives from a study of tumor-infiltrating lymphocytes in primary liver carcinoma. Study as a whole: Ages ranged from 30 to 69, with HCC or mixed HCC-cholangiocarcinoma. Study-level points and caveats: Owing to bulk unsorted samples, no comparison was made between CD4+ and CD8+ repertoires. The study found tumor-adjacent and tumor-blood pairs overlapped less than tumor region pairs. Significantly greater top-250-clone fractions characterized tumors relative to blood (p = 0.039).

Trimming cost V 5 bases and J 0 bases, with 11 bases left between them. Per germline, CDR1 SEHNR and CDR2 FQNEAQ (reference sequence). The CDR3 has 15 residues. A primer matching the constant region was used to make TCR beta cDNA from approximately 500 ng of total RNA. Modified slightly, ARM-PCR produced TCR beta libraries over three nested multiplex PCR rounds. The two initial PCR rounds, around 10 cycles each, used TRBV1-TRBV30 forward and C-beta reverse primers. TCRdb independently ran MiXCR on the multiplex PCR reads; one entry per CDR3 protein. The sample includes about 310,000 distinct CDR3 sequences, around 50% of them seen just once. Notes on this clonotype: Its matching antigen is unknown.

In addition to blood RNA drawn from unsorted whole blood, germline DNA was extracted. This sequence was found in a woman aged 25 to 39 with primary liver carcinoma and hepatitis B virus infection. Sequencing was done on a sample of peripheral blood. The chain is built from TRBV7-9 and TRBJ2-1; D not certain. The CDR3 here is CASSRDTSSYNEQFF. As DNA, the CDR3 is TGTGCCAGCAGCCGAGACACGAGCTCCTACAATGAGCAGTTCTTC.